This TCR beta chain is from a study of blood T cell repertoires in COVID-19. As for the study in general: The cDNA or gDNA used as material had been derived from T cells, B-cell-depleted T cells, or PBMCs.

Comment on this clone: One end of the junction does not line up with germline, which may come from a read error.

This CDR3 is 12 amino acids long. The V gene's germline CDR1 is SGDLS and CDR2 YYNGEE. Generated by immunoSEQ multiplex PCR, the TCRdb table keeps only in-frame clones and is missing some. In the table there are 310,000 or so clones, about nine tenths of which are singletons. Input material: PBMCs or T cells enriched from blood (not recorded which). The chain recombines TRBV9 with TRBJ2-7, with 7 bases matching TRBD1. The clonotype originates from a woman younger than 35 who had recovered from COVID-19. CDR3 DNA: TGTGCCAGCAGCGTAGATGGCGCTGACAGGGAATTC. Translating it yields CASSVDGADREF.